The source of this T cell receptor (beta chain) is a study of molecular identifiers for immune sequencing clone quantification. Overall study: Naive CD8 cell RNA, from around 20,000 or 100,000 cells, was split five ways in replicates, with four sequenced.

In TCRdb, the PCR reads were re-called with MiXCR into one record per CDR3 protein. There are a few hundred thousand distinct CDR3 sequences in the sample; around a fifth occur only once, and around 0.84% lies in the top ten. This clonotype was seen many times. Germline values: CDR1 MDHEN, CDR2 SYDVKM. The length of the CDR3 is 14 residues. The germline V and J ends were trimmed by 5 bases and 3 bases, with 13 bases remaining between them. When naive CD8 T cells were sorted, they were gated as CD8+CD4-CCR7+CD45RA+. Material for sequencing was naive CD8+ T cells from blood, with Jurkat cell RNA spiked in. Documented subset: FACS-sorted CD8+CD4-CCR7+CD45RA+ naive T cells. The gene calls are TRBV28 and TRBJ1-1; possible D gene TRBD1, 6 bases. The sequence came from a human donor in good health. Some libraries in this study had Jurkat cell RNA spiked in. The DNA of the CDR3 is TGTGCCAGCAGTCCCTCGGGGGCCGACACTGAAGCTTTCTTT. Amino acids: CASSPSGADTEAFF. The variable domain in full, completed from reference TRBV28 and TRBJ1-1, reads DVKVTQSSRYLVKRTGEKVFLECVQDMDHENMFWYRQDPGLGLRLIYFSYDVKMKEKGDIPEGYSVSREKKERFSLILESASTNQTSMYLCASSPSGADTEAFFGQGTRLTVV.